The rows below give T cell receptor beta chains drawn from one sample of a study of technical replicates of blood from four donors. Assay used: immunoSEQ multiplex PCR; TCRdb lists only in-frame clones, some missing. The table lists tens of thousands of clones, roughly 94% of them singletons, with 0.39% in the top ten. The sequenced sample consisted of T cells isolated from PBMCs. These receptors originate from a human donor in good health. Both conserved end residues are part of each CDR3. D genes are given only for firm matches. Where a row states a size, it is once, few, many or the class of an expanded clone; other rows omit it.

v_call: TRBV7-8; j_call: TRBJ1-1; cdr3_length: 14; clone_size: NA; d_call: NA; cdr3_aa: CASSPDSMNTEAFF; cdr3_nt: TGTGCCAGCAGCCCGGACAGTATGAACACTGAAGCTTTCTTT
v_call: TRBV7-3; j_call: TRBJ2-1; cdr3_length: 13; clone_size: NA; d_call: NA; cdr3_aa: CASSLISGNEQFF; cdr3_nt: TGTGCCAGCAGCTTAATTAGCGGCAATGAGCAGTTCTTC
v_call: TRBV19; j_call: TRBJ2-7; cdr3_length: 15; clone_size: NA; d_call: TRBD2; cdr3_aa: CASSKGHGGSYEQYF; cdr3_nt: TGTGCCAGTAGTAAAGGACACGGGGGGTCCTACGAGCAGTACTTC
v_call: TRBV4-3; j_call: TRBJ1-2; cdr3_length: 13; clone_size: many; d_call: NA; cdr3_aa: CASSHRLDYGYTF; cdr3_nt: TGCGCCAGCAGCCATCGACTGGACTATGGCTACACCTTC
v_call: TRBV6-1; j_call: TRBJ2-7; cdr3_length: 14; clone_size: NA; d_call: NA; cdr3_aa: CASTREGKFYEQYF; cdr3_nt: TGTGCCAGCACCCGTGAGGGCAAGTTCTACGAGCAGTACTTC
v_call: TRBV28; j_call: TRBJ1-1; cdr3_length: 15; clone_size: once; d_call: TRBD1; cdr3_aa: CASSLTSGQGATSFF; cdr3_nt: TGTGCCAGCAGTCTGACTTCGGGACAGGGGGCTACGTCTTTCTTT
v_call: TRBV30; j_call: TRBJ2-2; cdr3_length: 12; clone_size: NA; d_call: NA; cdr3_aa: CAYYRVIGELFF; cdr3_nt: TGTGCCTACTACAGGGTTATCGGGGAGCTGTTTTTT
v_call: TRBV5-1; j_call: TRBJ2-1; cdr3_length: 15; clone_size: NA; d_call: TRBD1; cdr3_aa: CASSLDRGIYNEQFF; cdr3_nt: TGCGCCAGCAGCTTGGACAGGGGGATCTACAATGAGCAGTTCTTC
v_call: TRBV2; j_call: TRBJ1-5; cdr3_length: 13; clone_size: NA; d_call: NA; cdr3_aa: CASSDQPGLPQHF; cdr3_nt: TGTGCCAGCAGTGATCAACCGGGACTGCCCCAGCATTTT
v_call: TRBV28; j_call: TRBJ1-5; cdr3_length: 15; clone_size: NA; d_call: NA; cdr3_aa: CASSLLGGGNQPQHF; cdr3_nt: TGTGCCAGCAGTTTGCTGGGGGGTGGAAATCAGCCCCAGCATTTT
v_call: TRBV6-5; j_call: TRBJ2-7; cdr3_length: 16; clone_size: NA; d_call: TRBD2; cdr3_aa: CASSYLAGGPSYEQYF; cdr3_nt: TGTGCCAGCAGTTACCTAGCGGGAGGGCCATCCTACGAGCAGTACTTC
v_call: TRBV7-7; j_call: TRBJ2-5; cdr3_length: 13; clone_size: NA; d_call: TRBD1; cdr3_aa: CASRPNRGETQYF; cdr3_nt: TGTGCTAGCAGACCGAACAGGGGAGAGACCCAGTACTTC
v_call: TRBV2; j_call: TRBJ2-5; cdr3_length: 15; clone_size: NA; d_call: NA; cdr3_aa: CASNRLGQGQETQYF; cdr3_nt: TGTGCCAGCAATCGCCTCGGCCAGGGCCAAGAGACCCAGTACTTC
v_call: TRBV5-5; j_call: TRBJ1-2; cdr3_length: 13; clone_size: once; d_call: TRBD1; cdr3_aa: CASSSRDRESYTF; cdr3_nt: TGTGCCAGCAGCTCCCGTGACAGGGAAAGCTACACCTTC
v_call: TRBV6-8; j_call: TRBJ2-7; cdr3_length: 17; clone_size: NA; d_call: TRBD1; cdr3_aa: CAALVIRQGDIVDEQYF; cdr3_nt: TGTGCCGCCCTCGTAATCCGACAGGGAGATATAGTCGACGAGCAGTACTTC
v_call: TRBV9; j_call: TRBJ1-2; cdr3_length: 13; clone_size: NA; d_call: NA; cdr3_aa: CASSVNSEYGYTF; cdr3_nt: TGTGCCAGCAGCGTAAACTCCGAGTATGGCTACACCTTC
v_call: TRBV7-2; j_call: TRBJ1-2; cdr3_length: 13; clone_size: NA; d_call: NA; cdr3_aa: CASSLGEGVGYTF; cdr3_nt: TGTGCCAGCAGCCTCGGCGAGGGTGTTGGCTACACCTTC
v_call: TRBV7-9; j_call: TRBJ1-5; cdr3_length: 12; clone_size: NA; d_call: NA; cdr3_aa: CASSVTNQPQHF; cdr3_nt: TGTGCCAGCTCGGTAACTAATCAGCCCCAGCATTTT
v_call: TRBV2; j_call: TRBJ1-1; cdr3_length: 15; clone_size: NA; d_call: NA; cdr3_aa: CASSEGGHMNTEAFF; cdr3_nt: TGTGCCAGCAGTGAAGGGGGGCACATGAACACTGAAGCTTTCTTT
v_call: TRBV6-1; j_call: TRBJ1-4; cdr3_length: 14; clone_size: NA; d_call: TRBD1; cdr3_aa: CASSDTGGNEKLFF; cdr3_nt: TGTGCCAGCAGTGATACAGGGGGGAATGAAAAACTGTTTTTT
v_call: TRBV5-8; j_call: TRBJ1-4; cdr3_length: 16; clone_size: once; d_call: TRBD1; cdr3_aa: CASSLNQGATNEKLFF; cdr3_nt: TGTGCCAGCAGCTTGAATCAGGGGGCGACTAATGAAAAACTGTTTTTT
v_call: TRBV10-3; j_call: TRBJ2-5; cdr3_length: 15; clone_size: NA; d_call: TRBD2; cdr3_aa: CAISKAGEVGETQYF; cdr3_nt: TGTGCCATCAGCAAAGCGGGAGAGGTTGGAGAGACCCAGTACTTC
v_call: TRBV11-2; j_call: TRBJ2-7; cdr3_length: 15; clone_size: once; d_call: NA; cdr3_aa: CASSPQPELYYEQYF; cdr3_nt: TGTGCCAGCAGCCCCCAACCCGAGTTGTACTACGAGCAGTACTTC
v_call: TRBV19; j_call: TRBJ1-3; cdr3_length: 13; clone_size: few; d_call: NA; cdr3_aa: CATPTVAGNTIYF; cdr3_nt: TGTGCCACTCCCACAGTTGCAGGAAACACCATATATTTT
v_call: TRBV7-3; j_call: TRBJ1-1; cdr3_length: 14; clone_size: NA; d_call: NA; cdr3_aa: CASSLNSVNTEAFF; cdr3_nt: TGTGCCAGCAGCTTGAACAGTGTTAACACTGAAGCTTTCTTT
v_call: TRBV11-3; j_call: TRBJ1-3; cdr3_length: 15; clone_size: NA; d_call: NA; cdr3_aa: CASSLIQGTGNTIYF; cdr3_nt: TGTGCCAGCAGCTTAATCCAGGGTACTGGAAACACCATATATTTT
v_call: TRBV19; j_call: TRBJ1-5; cdr3_length: 17; clone_size: NA; d_call: TRBD1; cdr3_aa: CASSSNKGGYSNQPQHF; cdr3_nt: TGTGCCAGTAGTAGTAACAAAGGGGGCTATAGCAATCAGCCCCAGCATTTT
v_call: TRBV19; j_call: TRBJ2-1; cdr3_length: 16; clone_size: NA; d_call: TRBD1; cdr3_aa: CASSSLPGQSYNEQFF; cdr3_nt: TGTGCCAGTAGTAGTCTCCCGGGACAGTCCTACAATGAGCAGTTCTTC
v_call: TRBV2; j_call: TRBJ2-7; cdr3_length: 14; clone_size: once; d_call: TRBD2; cdr3_aa: CASSGAQVAGAQYF; cdr3_nt: TGTGCCAGCAGTGGGGCACAGGTAGCGGGAGCGCAGTACTTC
v_call: TRBV27; j_call: TRBJ2-3; cdr3_length: 14; clone_size: NA; d_call: NA; cdr3_aa: CASSLRVYADTQYF; cdr3_nt: TGTGCCAGCAGTTTAAGAGTTTACGCAGATACGCAGTATTTT
v_call: TRBV7-9; j_call: TRBJ2-7; cdr3_length: 13; clone_size: NA; d_call: NA; cdr3_aa: CASSPGFSYEQYF; cdr3_nt: TGTGCCAGCAGCCCAGGATTCTCCTACGAGCAGTACTTC
v_call: TRBV7-3; j_call: TRBJ1-2; cdr3_length: 16; clone_size: NA; d_call: TRBD1; cdr3_aa: CASSPGTGWGLGGYTF; cdr3_nt: TGTGCCAGCAGCCCCGGGACAGGGTGGGGTTTGGGTGGCTACACCTTC
v_call: TRBV19; j_call: TRBJ2-1; cdr3_length: 14; clone_size: NA; d_call: TRBD2; cdr3_aa: CASSREREVNEQFF; cdr3_nt: TGTGCCAGTAGTAGAGAGCGGGAGGTTAATGAGCAGTTCTTC
v_call: TRBV9; j_call: TRBJ2-3; cdr3_length: 17; clone_size: once; d_call: NA; cdr3_aa: CASSVEMPRGITDTQYF; cdr3_nt: TGTGCCAGCAGCGTAGAAATGCCGAGAGGAATAACAGATACGCAGTATTTT
v_call: TRBV7-3; j_call: TRBJ2-1; cdr3_length: 13; clone_size: NA; d_call: TRBD2; cdr3_aa: CASSLSGRSEQFF; cdr3_nt: TGTGCCAGCAGCCTAAGCGGGAGGTCTGAGCAGTTCTTC
v_call: TRBV5-8; j_call: TRBJ1-1; cdr3_length: 13; clone_size: NA; d_call: NA; cdr3_aa: CASSLDPGPEAFF; cdr3_nt: TGTGCCAGCAGTCTGGACCCAGGGCCTGAAGCTTTCTTT
v_call: TRBV6-1; j_call: TRBJ2-1; cdr3_length: 14; clone_size: NA; d_call: TRBD1; cdr3_aa: CASTPGTGVDEQFF; cdr3_nt: TGTGCCAGCACCCCCGGGACAGGGGTCGATGAGCAGTTCTTC
v_call: TRBV14; j_call: TRBJ2-3; cdr3_length: 13; clone_size: once; d_call: TRBD2; cdr3_aa: CASSQAGGITQYF; cdr3_nt: TGTGCCAGCAGCCAGGCGGGAGGAATAACGCAGTATTTT
v_call: TRBV25-1; j_call: TRBJ2-5; cdr3_length: 15; clone_size: NA; d_call: TRBD2; cdr3_aa: CASSARLAGEETQYF; cdr3_nt: TGTGCCAGCAGTGCACGACTAGCGGGAGAAGAGACCCAGTACTTC
v_call: TRBV4-2; j_call: TRBJ1-1; cdr3_length: 15; clone_size: NA; d_call: NA; cdr3_aa: CASSQARSGNTEAFF; cdr3_nt: TGTGCCAGCAGCCAAGCCCGTTCGGGGAACACTGAAGCTTTCTTT
v_call: TRBV13; j_call: TRBJ2-5; cdr3_length: 15; clone_size: NA; d_call: TRBD2; cdr3_aa: CASKGLAGRQETQYF; cdr3_nt: TGTGCCAGCAAGGGACTAGCGGGACGGCAAGAGACCCAGTACTTC
v_call: TRBV6-5; j_call: TRBJ1-5; cdr3_length: 15; clone_size: NA; d_call: TRBD1; cdr3_aa: CASSYSNRGLQPQHF; cdr3_nt: TGTGCCAGCAGTTACTCGAACAGGGGCCTCCAGCCCCAGCATTTT
v_call: TRBV6-5; j_call: TRBJ2-1; cdr3_length: 16; clone_size: NA; d_call: NA; cdr3_aa: CASSYLFRSSYNEQFF; cdr3_nt: TGTGCCAGCAGTTACTTATTTCGGAGCTCCTACAATGAGCAGTTCTTC
v_call: TRBV11-2; j_call: TRBJ1-3; cdr3_length: 13; clone_size: NA; d_call: NA; cdr3_aa: CASSSRLGNTIYF; cdr3_nt: TGTGCCAGCAGCTCTCGGTTAGGAAACACCATATATTTT
v_call: TRBV9; j_call: TRBJ2-6; cdr3_length: 15; clone_size: NA; d_call: NA; cdr3_aa: CASSEGSGGANVLTF; cdr3_nt: TGTGCCAGCAGTGAAGGTTCCGGGGGGGCCAACGTCCTGACTTTC
v_call: TRBV30; j_call: TRBJ1-1; cdr3_length: 13; clone_size: NA; d_call: NA; cdr3_aa: CAWSYWTSTEAFF; cdr3_nt: TGTGCCTGGAGTTATTGGACAAGCACTGAAGCTTTCTTT
v_call: TRBV11-2; j_call: TRBJ1-2; cdr3_length: 15; clone_size: NA; d_call: NA; cdr3_aa: CASSLVRAGPYGYTF; cdr3_nt: TGTGCCAGCAGCTTAGTGAGGGCGGGACCCTATGGCTACACCTTC
v_call: TRBV10-3; j_call: TRBJ2-7; cdr3_length: 12; clone_size: NA; d_call: NA; cdr3_aa: CAISRQIYEQYF; cdr3_nt: TGTGCCATCAGTCGACAGATTTACGAGCAGTACTTC
v_call: TRBV19; j_call: TRBJ2-7; cdr3_length: 11; clone_size: NA; d_call: NA; cdr3_aa: CASTQVDEQYF; cdr3_nt: TGTGCCAGTACTCAGGTGGACGAGCAGTACTTC
v_call: TRBV30; j_call: TRBJ1-5; cdr3_length: 15; clone_size: NA; d_call: NA; cdr3_aa: CAWSVALQRNQPQHF; cdr3_nt: TGTGCCTGGAGTGTAGCCCTACAGAGAAATCAGCCCCAGCATTTT
v_call: TRBV10-3; j_call: TRBJ1-1; cdr3_length: 14; clone_size: NA; d_call: NA; cdr3_aa: CAISETNMNTEAFF; cdr3_nt: TGTGCCATCAGTGAGACCAACATGAACACTGAAGCTTTCTTT
v_call: TRBV5-1; j_call: TRBJ2-1; cdr3_length: 12; clone_size: NA; d_call: TRBD1; cdr3_aa: CASRQGLYEQFF; cdr3_nt: TGCGCCAGTCGACAGGGATTATATGAGCAGTTCTTC
v_call: TRBV10-1; j_call: TRBJ1-1; cdr3_length: 12; clone_size: NA; d_call: TRBD1; cdr3_aa: CASSETRGQAFF; cdr3_nt: TGCGCCAGCAGTGAGACGAGGGGGCAAGCTTTCTTT
v_call: TRBV7-9; j_call: TRBJ2-1; cdr3_length: 15; clone_size: NA; d_call: NA; cdr3_aa: CASSLARPGYDEQFF; cdr3_nt: TGTGCCAGCAGCTTAGCGCGGCCAGGGTACGATGAGCAGTTCTTC